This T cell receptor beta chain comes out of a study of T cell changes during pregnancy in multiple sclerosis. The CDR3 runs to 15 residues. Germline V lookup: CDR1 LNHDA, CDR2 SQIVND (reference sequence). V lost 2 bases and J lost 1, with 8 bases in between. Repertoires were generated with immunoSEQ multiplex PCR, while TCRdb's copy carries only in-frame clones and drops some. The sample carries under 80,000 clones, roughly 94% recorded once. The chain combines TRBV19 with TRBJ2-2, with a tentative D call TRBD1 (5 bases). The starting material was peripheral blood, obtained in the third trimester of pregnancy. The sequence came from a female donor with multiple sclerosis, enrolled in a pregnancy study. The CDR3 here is CASSIWGQNTGELFF. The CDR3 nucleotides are TGTGCCAGTAGTATATGGGGCCAGAACACCGGGGAGCTGTTTTTT.